The 27 T cell receptor beta chains below all came from one sample that was sequenced in a study of shared clonotypes between healthy human individuals (dated by TCRdb to about 2020). The library was prepared using the immunoSEQ multiplex PCR assay. TCRdb's version of the immuneACCESS table is confined to in-frame rearrangements and falls short of the full clone set. An unresolved V gene accounts for under half of the shortfall where checked; the remainder is of unknown origin. In all, the sample holds over 850,000 clones, and about 84% of those were seen once. Approximately 0.5% of the sample lies in the top ten. The sequencing sample was made of memory CD4+ T cells from PBMCs. The label giving this sample's cell subset or site can be read as: CD45RA-negative fraction. The receptors were gathered from a young man in good health. Some clones in this sample may be carry-over from other donors' samples.

This chain connects TRBV7-2 to TRBJ1-2, with 9 bases aligning to TRBD1. The CDR3 runs to 16 residues. The junction had 10 bases not matched to a gene; V was cut back by 1 base and J by 7 bases. In germline, CDR1 is SGHTA, CDR2 FQGNSA. CDR3 nucleotide sequence: TGTGCCAGCAGCTTAGTTATTACAGGGGGCTTTAGTGGCTACACCTTC. As protein: CASSLVITGGFSGYTF.

The chain employs TRBV6-4 and TRBJ2-1, with a tentative D call TRBD2 (6 bases). The CDR3 is made up of 16 amino acids. The V end lost 5 bases, the J end lost 0 bases, and 14 bases lay between the germline ends. Germline assignment: CDR1 MRHNA and CDR2 SNTAGT. The CDR3 bases are TGTGCCAGCAGTCCTAGCGTAGTAGGCTCCTACAATGAGCAGTTCTTC. It specifies CASSPSVVGSYNEQFF.

This clone was observed a handful of times. The CDR3 here is CATSRGGGQSTEAFF. CDR3 DNA sequence: TGTGCCACCAGCAGAGGAGGGGGACAGTCAACTGAAGCTTTCTTT. This chain joins TRBV15 and TRBJ1-1; the match to TRBD1 covers 7 bases. The CDR3 totals 15 residues. Germline lookup yields CDR1 LNHNV and CDR2 YYDKDF (reference sequence). Losses at the gene ends were 1 base for V and 5 bases for J; bases not matched to a gene: 7.

V usage is TRBV11-3 and J usage is TRBJ2-1; D is possibly TRBD2 (6 bases). Looked up from germline, CDR1 is SGHNT and CDR2 is YENEEA. The V end lost 1 base, the J end lost 0 bases, and 7 bases lay between the germline ends. This CDR3 is 15 amino acids long. CDR3 sequence: CASSLGGVSYNEQFF. The CDR3 nucleotides read TGTGCCAGCAGCTTAGGGGGGGTCTCCTACAATGAGCAGTTCTTC.

The chain combines TRBV7-3 with TRBJ2-2; 9 bases map to TRBD1. In germline, CDR1 is SGHTA, CDR2 FQGTGA. J was trimmed by 3 bases and V by 5 bases; bases with no gene match: 7. CDR3 length equals 16 residues. CDR3 bases: TGTGCCAGCAGCCCTGGACAGGGGATATACACCGGGGAGCTGTTTTTT. Protein product: CASSPGQGIYTGELFF.

J is TRBJ2-1 and V is TRBV15; 10 positions match TRBD1. CDR3 length: 17 residues. CDR1 is LNHNV, CDR2 YYDKDF, per germline (reference sequence). Unmatched junction bases numbered 7, after V lost 1 base and J lost 4 bases. The DNA of the CDR3 is TGTGCCACCAGCAGAGTACGAGGGACAGGGGTTTACAATGAGCAGTTCTTC. This codes for CATSRVRGTGVYNEQFF.

The chain uses TRBV27 and TRBJ1-2; 10 positions agree with TRBD1. Germline-derived CDR1 and CDR2 are MNHEY and SMNVEV (reference sequence). The CDR3 runs 15 residues. V dropped 3 bases and J dropped 3; count of bases not matched to a gene: 4. CDR3 in amino acids: CASSLDRGTHYGYTF. The CDR3 DNA follows: TGTGCCAGCAGTTTGGACAGGGGGACTCACTATGGCTACACCTTC.

V gene TRBV2 combines with J gene TRBJ1-5; 7 nucleotides align to TRBD1. The CDR3 has 15 amino acids. V shed 6 bases, J shed 3 bases, and the junction held 8 bases outside the gene matches. In germline, CDR1 is SNHLY, CDR2 FYNNEI. The CDR3 DNA reads as TGTGCCAGCAGCGCAGGGGGGAAGATCAATCAGCCCCAGCATTTT. Translation gives CASSAGGKINQPQHF. The full variable domain, rest sourced from reference TRBV2 and TRBJ1-5, is EPEVTQTPSHQVTQMGQEVILRCVPISNHLYFYWYRQILGQKVEFLVSFYNNEISEKSEIFDDQFSVERPDGSNFTLKIRSTKLEDSAMYFCASSAGGKINQPQHFGDGTRLSIL.

The chain uses TRBV5-6 and TRBJ2-3; D may correspond to TRBD1 or TRBD2 (5 bases each). Germline CDR1 and CDR2: SGHDT and YYEEEE. V was trimmed by 5 bases and J by 4 bases, leaving 20 bases between them. There are 16 residues in the CDR3. The CDR3 sequence: CASRRRGFRGADTQYF. CDR3 sequence (DNA): TGTGCCAGCAGGAGGAGAGGTTTTAGGGGAGCAGATACGCAGTATTTT.

The chain employs TRBV5-1 and TRBJ2-5, with 8 nucleotides matching TRBD2. Germline values: CDR1 SGHRS, CDR2 YFSETQ. After removal of 4 bases from V and 4 bases from J, the junction contained 9 bases not matched to a gene. This CDR3 spans 15 amino acids. CDR3 DNA sequence: TGCGCCAGCAGCCAAGCGGGGGTCCCCATAGAGACCCAGTACTTC. Residues: CASSQAGVPIETQYF.

The chain uses TRBV11-2 and TRBJ2-1, with no clear D. The ends were cut back, 5 bases at V and 5 bases at J, with 13 bases in the middle. Germline CDR1 and CDR2: SGHAT and FQNNGV. The CDR3 covers 14 residues. CDR3 sequence: CASSLGRRNNEQFF. In nucleotides, the CDR3 is TGTGCCAGCAGCCTAGGACGGAGAAACAATGAGCAGTTCTTC.

This clone appeared a few times. The chain couples TRBV7-7 to TRBJ2-2, with D perhaps TRBD2 (6 bases). Germline V lookup: CDR1 SSHAT, CDR2 FNYEAQ (reference sequence). The CDR3 runs 17 residues. Trimming took off 5 bases at V and 0 bases at J, with 16 bases between the two ends. CDR3 DNA: TGTGCCAGCAGCCCCAGACTAGACCCCTCGAACACCGGGGAGCTGTTTTTT. Protein: CASSPRLDPSNTGELFF. The full variable domain, with the rest looked up from reference TRBV7-7 and TRBJ2-2, is GAGVSQSPRYKVTKRGQDVTLRCDPISSHATLYWYQQALGQGPEFLTYFNYEAQPDKSGLPSDRFSAERPEGSISTLTIQRTEQRDSAMYRCASSPRLDPSNTGELFFGEGSRLTVL.

The rearrangement uses TRBV7-2 and TRBJ2-4; 8 nucleotides agree with TRBD1. Trimming removed 8 bases from V and 0 bases from J; junction bases left unmatched: 6. CDR1 and CDR2 (germline): SGHTA, FQGNSA. This CDR3 has 15 residues. The CDR3 sequence: CASVRQGRAKNIQYF. CDR3 bases: TGTGCCAGCGTCCGACAGGGGCGAGCCAAAAACATTCAGTACTTC. The full variable domain, its missing parts supplied by reference TRBV7-2 and TRBJ2-4, is GAGVSQSPSNKVTEKGKDVELRCDPISGHTALYWYRQSLGQGLEFLIYFQGNSAPDKSGLPSDRFSAERTGGSVSTLTIQRTQQEDSAVYLCASVRQGRAKNIQYFGAGTRLSVL.

In its sample, this clone was seen once. The chain combines TRBV7-9 with TRBJ2-3, with a weak D call TRBD2 (5 bases). CDR1 and CDR2 (germline): SEHNR, FQNEAQ (reference sequence). V was trimmed by 8 bases and J by 5 bases, leaving 20 bases between them. The CDR3 runs to 15 residues. CDR3 nucleotides: TGTGCCAGCGGACCACGGGGTCCCTCTGGAGATACGCAGTATTTT. Translating it yields CASGPRGPSGDTQYF. The variable domain in full, completed from reference TRBV7-9 and TRBJ2-3, reads DTGVSQNPRHKITKRGQNVTFRCDPISEHNRLYWYRQTLGQGPEFLTYFQNEAQLEKSRLLSDRFSAERPKGSFSTLEIQRTEQGDSAMYLCASGPRGPSGDTQYFGPGTRLTVL.

This sequence joins TRBV28 and TRBJ1-5; D gene ambiguous. CDR3 length: 12 amino acids. Germline-derived CDR1 and CDR2 are MDHEN and SYDVKM. The germline V and J ends were trimmed by 7 bases and 3 bases, with 7 bases remaining between them. The CDR3 region has the DNA TGTGCCAGCAAACAGCCCAATCAGCCCCAGCATTTT. It encodes CASKQPNQPQHF.

About this clone itself: At the DNA level, this CDR3 is encoded by other sequences in the same sample as well. The chain uses TRBV5-1 and TRBJ2-2; 9 nucleotides line up with TRBD1. The V and J ends lost 4 bases and 4 bases, in that order; junction bases with no gene match: 2. The CDR3 covers 14 residues. The germline gives CDR1 SGHRS, CDR2 YFSETQ. The CDR3 sequence: CASSPGQGTGELFF. CDR3 bases: TGCGCCAGCAGCCCGGGACAGGGCACCGGGGAGCTGTTTTTT.

The chain has TRBV18 and TRBJ1-2; D is uncertain. The CDR3 totals 16 residues. Deletions cut 3 bases from V and 0 bases from J, with 14 bases between. In germline, CDR1 is KGHSH, CDR2 LQKENI. This CDR3 reads CASSPQTASANYGYTF. The CDR3, as DNA: TGTGCCAGCTCACCCCAGACGGCTTCTGCTAACTATGGCTACACCTTC.

This clone came up many times. The V call is TRBV11-2, the J call TRBJ2-7; 12 bases are a match to TRBD2. Unmatched junction bases numbered 5, after V lost 6 bases and J lost 2 bases. The germline V gene encodes CDR1 SGHAT and CDR2 FQNNGV. The CDR3 has 15 amino acids. DNA of the CDR3: TGTGCCAGCAGACTTGGACTAGCGGGAACCTACGAGCAGTACTTC. This encodes CASRLGLAGTYEQYF.

The chain couples TRBV5-8 to TRBJ2-5; a possible D gene is TRBD2 (5 bases). The CDR3 has 16 residues. Per germline, CDR1 SGHTS and CDR2 YDEGEE. V lost 4 bases to trimming and J lost 5 bases, with 21 bases between them. The CDR3 spells CASSGSLGVGGETQYF. The CDR3 coding sequence is TGTGCCAGCAGCGGATCCCTGGGAGTCGGCGGGGAGACCCAGTACTTC.

This clone was recorded only once. The chain is built from TRBV6-7 and TRBJ1-6; 8 nucleotides agree with TRBD1. TRBV6-7 is given ORF status, its function remaining uncertain. Unmatched junction bases numbered 4, after V lost 8 bases and J lost 10 bases. The CDR3 covers 12 residues. Here the CDR3 DNA reads TGTGCCAGCTCCAGGGGGCGGTCACCCCTCCACTTT. Translating gives CASSRGRSPLHF.

V gene TRBV20-1 combines with J gene TRBJ2-3, with a weak D call TRBD2 (6 bases). The CDR3 runs to 11 residues. Germline CDR1 is DFQATT and CDR2 is SNEGSKA (reference sequence). Deletions cut 5 bases from V and 9 bases from J, with 12 bases between. The CDR3 spells CSAPRGMTQYF. The CDR3 bases are TGCAGTGCTCCCCGCGGGATGACGCAGTATTTT.

J is TRBJ2-3 and V is TRBV5-6, with D uncertain. The CDR3 contains 15 residues. Germline CDR1 and CDR2: SGHDT and YYEEEE. Between the trimmed V and J ends, which lost 5 bases and 0 bases, there was a span of 13 bases. The CDR3 sequence is CASSSPMGSTDTQYF. The CDR3 nucleotides are TGTGCCAGCAGTTCTCCAATGGGGAGCACAGATACGCAGTATTTT. Combining the CDR3 with reference TRBV5-6 and TRBJ2-3 gives the whole variable domain DAGVTQSPTHLIKTRGQQVTLRCSPKSGHDTVSWYQQALGQGPQFIFQYYEEEERQRGNFPDRFSGHQFPNYSSELNVNALLLGDSALYLCASSSPMGSTDTQYFGPGTRLTVL.

The V call is TRBV7-8, the J call TRBJ1-5; D gene uncertain. Per germline, CDR1 SGHVS and CDR2 FQNEAQ. V was trimmed by 4 bases and J by 0 bases, leaving 10 bases between them. This CDR3 region has 15 residues. The CDR3 DNA reads TGTGCCAGCAGCTATGATCCGAATAGCAATCAGCCCCAGCATTTT. It specifies CASSYDPNSNQPQHF.

The V gene is TRBV4-1, the J gene TRBJ1-2; 9 bases match TRBD1. V dropped 4 bases and J dropped 4; count of bases not matched to a gene: 4. The germline V gene encodes CDR1 MGHRA and CDR2 YSYEKL. The CDR3 runs to 14 residues. Written as DNA, the CDR3 is TGCGCCAGCAGCCCAGGACAGGGGCCCTATGGCTACACCTTC. It is translated as CASSPGQGPYGYTF.

The chain joins TRBV7-2 to TRBJ1-5, with D possibly being TRBD1 (5 bases). V was pared by 1 base and J by 9 bases, with 7 bases between. From germline, CDR1 is SGHTA and CDR2 FQGNSA. This CDR3 region has 12 residues. The CDR3 region has the DNA TGTGCCAGCAGCTTAGATACAGGGCCCCAGCATTTT. It is translated as CASSLDTGPQHF.

The V and J genes are TRBV25-1 and TRBJ2-7; D perhaps matches TRBD1 (5 bases). V gave up 4 bases and J gave up 0 bases, with 16 bases separating them. The V gene's germline CDR1 is MGHDK and CDR2 SYGVNS. The CDR3 has 16 residues. In DNA form, the CDR3 reads TGTGCCAGCAGTGCGAAGGCGGAGACAGTCTCCTACGAGCAGTACTTC. It specifies CASSAKAETVSYEQYF.

The chain is built from TRBV11-2 and TRBJ2-2; weak D call: TRBD2 (6 bases). This CDR3 region has 17 residues. Germline CDR1 reads SGHAT; CDR2 reads FQNNGV. Trimming took 3 bases from V and 6 from J, leaving 20 bases between them. The CDR3 DNA reads TGTGCCAGCAGCTTGAGGGCCTTTGGCGGGGCAGCCGGGGAGCTGTTTTTT. Amino acid sequence: CASSLRAFGGAAGELFF.